The clone carrying this T cell receptor beta chain was counted only a few times. Its specificity is unknown. The time point was: week 35, safety follow-up. Vaccine doses each comprised 300 ug of mutant IDH1 20-mer peptide, with topical imiquimod. The data belong to a study of a mutant IDH1 vaccine in newly diagnosed glioma. For the study at large: In some groups vaccination began 4-6 weeks post-radiotherapy; others received it with temozolomide. Every participant had undergone radiotherapy, temozolomide, or both before, and most underwent both. General study results and limits: Pseudoprogression seemed unrelated to changes in top peripheral T cell clonotypes. Vaccine-induced immune responses were detected in about 93% of patients.

Here immunoSEQ multiplex PCR was the method, and the copy in TCRdb shows in-frame clones only, minus some. The sample lists 33,000 or so clones; roughly 79% were seen once. This clonotype was sampled from a woman between 25 and 40 years old with glioma. Some clones in this sample may be carry-over from other donors' samples. The sequencing here drew on PBMCs, taken from a glioma patient whose treatment included an IDH1 peptide vaccine.

This CDR3 reads CASSPRAVPQEQYF. The CDR3 bases are TGTGCCAGCAGCCCCCGAGCCGTACCTCAGGAGCAGTACTTC. The chain couples TRBV7-2 to TRBJ2-7; no clear D gene. Germline CDR1 SGHTA, CDR2 FQGNSA. The CDR3 runs 14 residues. V lost 5 bases and J 7 bases, leaving 18 bases between the germline ends.